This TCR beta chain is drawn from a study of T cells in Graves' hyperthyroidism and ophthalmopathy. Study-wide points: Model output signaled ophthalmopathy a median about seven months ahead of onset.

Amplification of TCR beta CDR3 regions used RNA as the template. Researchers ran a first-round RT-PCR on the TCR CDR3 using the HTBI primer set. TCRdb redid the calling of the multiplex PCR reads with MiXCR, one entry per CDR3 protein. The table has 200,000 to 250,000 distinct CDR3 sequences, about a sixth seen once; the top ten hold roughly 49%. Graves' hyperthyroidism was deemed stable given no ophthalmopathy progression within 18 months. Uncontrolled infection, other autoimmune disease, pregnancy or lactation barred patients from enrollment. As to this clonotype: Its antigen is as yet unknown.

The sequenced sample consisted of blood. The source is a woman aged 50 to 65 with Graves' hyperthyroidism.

The CDR3 protein is CASSITGTTNTEAFF. CDR3 sequence (DNA): TGCGCCAGCAGCATCACCGGGACAACGAACACTGAAGCTTTCTTT. The chain combines TRBV5-1 with TRBJ1-1; D is possibly TRBD1 (6 bases). Germline CDR1 SGHRS, CDR2 YFSETQ. The ends were cut back, 4 bases at V and 1 base at J, with 14 bases in the middle. There are 15 residues in the CDR3.